The rows below give T cell receptor beta chains drawn from one sample of a study of blood T cell repertoires in COVID-19. Profiling relied on immunoSEQ multiplex PCR, and the TCRdb table lists in-frame clones only, not all of them. The sample yields 45,000 to 55,000 clones, around 68% seen once. Input material: peripheral blood. These receptors all come from a woman aged 70-85 years with acute or convalescent COVID-19. Each CDR3 is given with its conserved first and last residue.

>TRBJ1-1|TRBV6-5
CATSEGYTEAFF
>TRBJ1-1|TRBV6-4
CASSEGDRGRAFF
>TRBJ2-1|TRBV10-2
CASSAASGGALPYNEQFF
>TRBJ2-7|TRBV7-2
CASSLSSGREQYF
>TRBJ2-1|TRBV6-2/TRBV6-3
CASSQGLAYTYNEQFF
>TRBJ1-6|TRBV9
CASSVERNSPLHF
>TRBJ1-4|TRBV9
CASSVDGRNEKLFF
>TRBJ2-1|TRBV10-3
CAITFSEVYNEQFF
>TRBJ1-4|TRBV5-1
CASSGTGGPNEKLFF
>TRBJ2-1|TRBV6-1
CASSELLAEAYNEQFF
>TRBJ2-2|TRBV9
CASGTGVTGELFF
>TRBJ1-6|TRBV9
CASSDGFGTEYNSPLHF
>TRBJ2-3|TRBV7-2
CASSLDEAVKYTDTQYF
>TRBJ2-7|TRBV7-2
CASSLVAGGTYEQYF
>TRBJ2-1|TRBV4-1
CASSQDTTGGNEQFF
>TRBJ2-2|TRBV19
CASSTGYPGELFF
>TRBJ2-7|TRBV2
CASTEEAGGAYEQYF
>TRBJ1-2|TRBV6-5
CASSLGGEGYTF
>TRBJ2-1|TRBV27
CASSFRDRGAREEFF
>TRBJ2-3|TRBV10-2
CASRVVGGGLFTDTQYF
>TRBJ2-1|TRBV6-6
CASSYGTGFNEQFF
>TRBJ2-7|TRBV7-2
CASSLAAGGAYEQYF
>TRBJ1-2|TRBV3-1/TRBV3-2
CASSRLQEGYTF
>TRBJ2-3|TRBV6-2/TRBV6-3
CASSYGLAGGTDTQYF
>TRBJ1-1|TRBV7-9
CASSLGWSPGAEAFF